The clone carrying this T cell receptor (beta chain) was detected only once. What it recognizes is unknown. The germline CDR1 and CDR2 sequences are DFQATT and SNEGSKA (reference sequence). V lost 4 bases to trimming and J lost 2 bases, with 11 bases between them. The CDR3 covers 13 residues. Researchers used 5'RACE with constant-segment primers to make TCR alpha and TCR beta cDNA libraries that carry sample barcodes and UMIs. TCRdb passed the 5' RACE reads through MiXCR, listing each CDR3 protein once. This sample yields fewer than 200,000 distinct CDR3 sequences, of which about a fifth are seen a single time; 23% belongs to the top ten. This sample is part of a study of T-cell memory formation after mild COVID-19. Across the study: Clustering of TCRs was largely donor specific. Study conclusions and caveats: Later expanders leaned toward CD4+, whereas clones contracting from day 15 to 85 were balanced CD4/CD8. That cross-reactive memory joined was suggested by some responding clones appearing in pre-infection memory.

The V gene is TRBV20-1, the J gene TRBJ1-1; a possible D gene is TRBD1 (5 bases). Sequenced material: PBMCs or a T cell subset sorted from them (not recorded which). This clonotype originated in an adult woman who had mild COVID-19 (a few samples of this study predate the infection). Cell type and time point are not known. The CDR3 nucleotides are TGCAGTGCTATATGGGGCCAAAACACTGAAGCTTTCTTT. Its protein product is CSAIWGQNTEAFF.